This TCR beta chain was captured by sequencing in a study of identical twins. Study conclusions and caveats: A cross-sectional statistical analysis, not follow-up of the same donors, supported the conclusions. Out-of-frame TCR alpha sharing observed in monozygotic twins exceeded model estimates. For out-of-frame beta sequences, excess twin sharing was weaker.

Through template switching, a universal primer site was introduced, and the cDNA contained unique molecular identifiers. MiXCR, run by TCRdb on the 5' RACE reads, gives a single entry per CDR3 protein. Here the sample spans fewer than 650,000 distinct CDR3 sequences, 9.6% being singletons. Regarding this clonotype: Its antigen is not identified.

This CDR3 region has 14 residues. CDR1 is LGHNA and CDR2 is YSLEER in the germline V gene. V lost 0 bases and J lost 5, with 11 bases in between. The same sample was also studied in work on yellow fever vaccine responses in identical twins.

The chain uses TRBV4-3 and TRBJ2-7; a possible D gene is TRBD1 (5 bases). Sequenced sample: PBMCs. This TCR derives from a woman younger than 35 in good health. As DNA, the CDR3 is TGCGCCAGCAGCCAAGACAGGGTTGAAAACGAGCAGTACTTC. It specifies CASSQDRVENEQYF.